This entry is about one T cell receptor (beta chain). Its antigen is unknown. Vbeta (60) and Jbeta (13) primers were used in the PCR. Clones were read by immunoSEQ multiplex PCR, and TCRdb kept only the in-frame ones, dropping some. The table has roughly 130,000 clones, approximately 80% seen once. The data stem from a study of cytomegalovirus exposure and HLA in healthy donors. Study-wide results and caveats: The authors listed about 170 TCR beta chains as cytomegalovirus-associated. Reportedly, a later analysis found an Asian-associated ancestry cluster had fewer N-insertions than the approximately 640-donor mean. As a later analysis revealed, most CMV-associated TCR beta chains appeared HLA-restricted.

Material: PBMCs. This sequence originates from a young man in good health and CMV-seronegative.

The CDR3 DNA is TGTGCCAGCAGAAGGAGGGCCCCCGGGGAGCTGTTTTTT. It translates to CASRRRAPGELFF. The chain employs TRBV28 and TRBJ2-2; D might be TRBD2 (6 bases). Germline CDR1 MDHEN, CDR2 SYDVKM. The CDR3 is made up of 13 amino acids. Trimming stripped 6 bases from V and 6 bases from J, with 11 bases between.